This T cell receptor (beta chain) originates from a study of shared clonotypes between healthy human individuals. CDR1 and CDR2 from the germline V gene are LGHNA and YSLEER. V was pared by 0 bases and J by 3 bases, with 17 bases between. This CDR3 spans 17 amino acids. Findings of the study overall: It was observed that 5% to 6% of naive CD4 clonotypes were shared across a handful of donors.

A note on this clone: Antigen unknown.

Only in-frame clones appear in the TCRdb table, and some are missing; sequencing was by immunoSEQ multiplex PCR. The sample holds millions of clones; 90% to 95% are singletons and the top ten take under 0.45%. The sequence came from a man aged 18 to 30 in good health. Some clones in this sample may be carry-over from other donors' samples. Source material: naive CD4+ T cells from PBMCs. Indicated subset: CD45RA+ positively selected. The chain links TRBV4-3 to TRBJ1-1, with a weak D call TRBD1 (5 bases). The CDR3 coding sequence is TGCGCCAGCAGCCAAGATATCGCGGTGCGGGGGGACACTGAAGCTTTCTTT. This encodes CASSQDIAVRGDTEAFF.